This T cell receptor (beta chain) came from a study of T cells in tumors and immune-related adverse events. This clone occurred once. Only in-frame clones appear in the TCRdb table, and some are missing; sequencing was by immunoSEQ multiplex PCR. The table shows tens of thousands of clones, with around nine tenths occurring only once. The CDR3 sequence is 12 residues long. Germline lookup yields CDR1 SGHKS and CDR2 YYEKEE (reference sequence). V was shortened by 4 bases and J by 6 bases, with 10 bases between the two germline ends. The receptor's source is a female donor with metastatic renal cell carcinoma. Sample: lymph node tissue, taken from a patient treated with anti-PD-1 therapy. The rearrangement uses TRBV5-5 and TRBJ1-1; possible D gene TRBD1, 6 bases. The CDR3 spells CASSQNRAEAFF. The CDR3, as DNA: TGTGCCAGCAGCCAGAACAGGGCTGAAGCTTTCTTT.